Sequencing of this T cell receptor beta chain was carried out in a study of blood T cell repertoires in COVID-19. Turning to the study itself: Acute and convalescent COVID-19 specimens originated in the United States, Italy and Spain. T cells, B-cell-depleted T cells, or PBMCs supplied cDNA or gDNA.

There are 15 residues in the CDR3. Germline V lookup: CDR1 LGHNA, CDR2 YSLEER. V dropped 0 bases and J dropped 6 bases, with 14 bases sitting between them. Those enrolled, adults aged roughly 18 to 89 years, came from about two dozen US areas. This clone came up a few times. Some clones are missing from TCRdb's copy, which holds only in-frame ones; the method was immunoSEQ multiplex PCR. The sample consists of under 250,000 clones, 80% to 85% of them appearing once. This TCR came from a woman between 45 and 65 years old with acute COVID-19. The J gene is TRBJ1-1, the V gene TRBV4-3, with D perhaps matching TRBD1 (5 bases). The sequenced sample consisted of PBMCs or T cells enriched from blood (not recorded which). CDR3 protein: CASSQDQATGAEAFF. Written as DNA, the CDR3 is TGCGCCAGCAGCCAAGATCAGGCCACGGGGGCTGAAGCTTTCTTT.